These 13 T cell receptor beta chains share one sample of origin, sequenced in a study of cytomegalovirus exposure and HLA in healthy donors. Use of 60 Vbeta and 13 Jbeta primers characterized the PCR. Using immunoSEQ multiplex PCR, the repertoire was profiled, and TCRdb retains in-frame clones only, with some absent. There are roughly 170,000 clones in the sample; around 83% occur only once, and 1% to 1.5% lies in the top ten. Material for sequencing was PBMCs. These receptors were taken from a girl aged 2 to 10 in good health and CMV-seropositive.

The V and J genes are TRBV11-2 and TRBJ2-3, with a weak D call TRBD2 (7 bases). The germline V and J ends were trimmed by 4 bases and 4 bases, with 18 bases remaining between them. Germline V CDR1 and CDR2: SGHAT, FQNNGV. This CDR3 spans 16 amino acids. The CDR3 protein is CASSSRGGSGADTQYF. The DNA of the CDR3 is TGTGCCAGCAGCTCTAGGGGGGGTAGCGGCGCAGATACGCAGTATTTT.

CDR3 bases: TGTGCCAGCAGCCAAGTAGGGGACAGGGGTGACACCATATATTTT. This codes for CASSQVGDRGDTIYF. This sequence joins TRBV4-2 and TRBJ1-3, with 10 bases lining up with TRBD1. The CDR3 has 15 residues. The germline gives CDR1 LGHNA, CDR2 YNFKEQ. After removal of 1 base from V and 8 bases from J, the junction contained 5 bases not matched to a gene.

V usage is TRBV5-4 and J usage is TRBJ2-7; 10 positions agree with TRBD1. The J segment lost 2 bases and the V segment lost 4 bases, leaving 6 bases of the junction unmatched. Germline CDR1 and CDR2: SGHNT and YYREEE (reference sequence). CDR3 length equals 15 residues. CDR3 sequence: CASSGLGQGAYEQYF. The CDR3 DNA reads TGTGCCAGCAGCGGGTTAGGACAGGGGGCCTACGAGCAGTACTTC.

The V and J genes are TRBV5-1 and TRBJ2-2, with TRBD2 as a possible D gene (6 bases). Trimming cost V 2 bases and J 0 bases, with 23 bases left between them. The CDR3 spans 20 residues. Germline CDR1 is SGHRS and CDR2 is YFSETQ. The CDR3 region is CASSFSRDFIPFANTGELFF. The DNA for the CDR3 is TGCGCCAGCAGCTTTTCTCGGGACTTCATACCCTTCGCGAACACCGGGGAGCTGTTTTTT.

The chain carries TRBV6-1 and TRBJ1-5; TRBD1 might be the D (5 bases). Germline CDR1 and CDR2: MNHNS and SASEGT. V dropped 7 bases and J dropped 6 bases, with 13 bases sitting between them. The CDR3 is made up of 13 amino acids. CDR3 DNA: TGTGCCAGCAAGTACCAGGGCGGTCAGCCCCAGCATTTT. Encoded protein: CASKYQGGQPQHF.

In DNA, the CDR3 is TGTGCCAGCAGCTCCCTCCCGACAGGTGACTCCTACAATGAGCAGTTCTTC. It encodes CASSSLPTGDSYNEQFF. The J gene is TRBJ2-1, the V gene TRBV7-3; weak D call: TRBD1 (6 bases). The CDR3 extends over 17 amino acids. Germline assignment: CDR1 SGHTA and CDR2 FQGTGA. With 4 bases removed from V and 0 bases from J, the gap between germline ends came to 16 bases.

The chain employs TRBV6-1 and TRBJ2-7; tentative D call: TRBD2 (6 bases). Trimming took off 9 bases at V and 5 bases at J, with 23 bases between the two ends. This CDR3 spans 15 amino acids. CDR1 MNHNS and CDR2 SASEGT come from the germline V gene. The CDR3: CASKSPGTGEDEQYF. In nucleotides, the CDR3 is TGTGCCAGTAAAAGTCCCGGGACTGGGGAGGACGAGCAGTACTTC.

This clone was observed a few times. The chain is built from TRBV6-5 and TRBJ1-1; no reliable D call. CDR3 length: 15 residues. CDR1 and CDR2 (germline): MNHEY, SVGAGI. Deletions cut 0 bases from V and 1 base from J, with 9 bases between. The CDR3 protein is CASSYSTQKNTEAFF. In nucleotides, the CDR3 is TGTGCCAGCAGTTACTCTACCCAGAAGAACACTGAAGCTTTCTTT.

The chain links TRBV11-3 to TRBJ1-2; D possibly corresponds to TRBD1 (5 bases). The germline V gene encodes CDR1 SGHNT and CDR2 YENEEA. The CDR3 has 13 residues. V was cut by 3 bases and J by 8 bases, with 13 bases left in between. CDR3 amino acids: CASSFPGQHGYTF. The CDR3 coding sequence is TGTGCCAGCAGCTTCCCAGGGCAGCACGGCTACACCTTC.

V is TRBV11-3 and J is TRBJ1-2; a possible D gene is TRBD1 (5 bases). The CDR3 length is 14 residues. Germline-derived CDR1 and CDR2 are SGHNT and YENEEA. Trimming left V 5 bases short and J 0 bases short, with 10 bases between. The chain's CDR3 is CASSTAGTNYGYTF. The CDR3 region has the DNA TGTGCCAGCAGCACCGCAGGGACTAACTATGGCTACACCTTC.

This clone was seen a handful of times. In the same sample, other DNA sequences code for this CDR3. The gene calls are TRBV6-5 and TRBJ2-7; 7 bases align to TRBD2. Germline assignment: CDR1 MNHEY and CDR2 SVGAGI. CDR3 size: 12 residues. Trimming took 2 bases from V and 6 from J; bases not matched to a gene: 1. The chain's CDR3 is CASSYGLGEQYF. CDR3 nucleotides: TGTGCCAGCAGTTACGGACTAGGCGAGCAGTACTTC.

The J gene is TRBJ2-7, the V gene TRBV29-1; 7 positions agree with TRBD1. J was trimmed by 5 bases and V by 5 bases; bases with no gene match: 12. Germline CDR1 is SQVTM and CDR2 is ANQGSEA. CDR3 size: 14 residues. CDR3 loop: CSVRRGTAENEQYF. The DNA for the CDR3 is TGCAGCGTTCGTCGAGGGACAGCGGAAAACGAGCAGTACTTC.

The V call is TRBV18, the J call TRBJ2-1, with unresolved D. CDR1 is KGHSH and CDR2 is LQKENI in the germline V gene. V dropped 3 bases and J dropped 3 bases, with 12 bases sitting between them. The CDR3 has 15 amino acids. The DNA of the CDR3 is TGTGCCAGCTCACCCATCGCCCTAAACTACAATGAGCAGTTCTTC. This sequence encodes CASSPIALNYNEQFF.